This TCR beta chain is drawn from a study of CD8+CD57+ T cells in acquired aplastic anemia. In the study overall: Sorted CD4+ and CD8+ cells yielded roughly 3.5 ug of DNA on average. Study-level points and caveats: Patients and controls shared approximately 28 CD8+ CDR3 sequences.

Patients included in sequencing had previously demonstrated CD8+CD57+ cell expansion by flow cytometry. Severe acquired aplastic anemia affected all patients. Blood came from patients not yet given any therapy. TCR beta VDJ and CDR3 profiles were obtained from a genomic DNA template. TCRdb passed the reads through MiXCR, listing each CDR3 protein once. The sample lists some 120,000 distinct CDR3 sequences; 40% were seen once. This clonotype was detected many times. Antigen specificity is unknown. This CDR3 comprises 14 residues. V lost 0 bases and J lost 3, with 9 bases in between. Looked up from germline, CDR1 is SGHDT and CDR2 is YYEEEE.

The sequence derives from a human donor with aplastic anemia. The chain employs TRBV5-6 and TRBJ1-1; no clear D. Material for sequencing was sorted CD4+, CD8+, or CD8+CD57+ T cells (not recorded which) from PBMCs. CDR3 in DNA: TGTGCCAGCAGCTTGGGGTGGAAGGACACTGAAGCTTTCTTT. As protein: CASSLGWKDTEAFF.